A selection of T cell receptor beta chains follows, all from one sample in a study of blood T cell repertoires in COVID-19. Profiled with immunoSEQ multiplex PCR; TCRdb holds only in-frame clones, not every one. This sample has 250,000 to 300,000 clones, with 65% to 90% found just once. Material for sequencing was peripheral blood. All receptors come from a man aged 25-40 years with active or convalescent COVID-19. Both conserved end residues are part of each CDR3. Each record gives: CDR3 length, J gene, V gene, clone size, D gene, CDR3 DNA, CDR3 protein. D genes are given only for firm matches. Clone size is given for some rows only: seen once, a few or many times, or a class if the clone is expanded.

>13|TRBJ2-7|TRBV3-1/TRBV3-2|NA|NA
TGTGCCAGCAGCCTGGACAGACGCTACGAGCAGTACTTC
CASSLDRRYEQYF
>16|TRBJ2-2|TRBV9|NA|TRBD2
TGTGCCAGCACCAGTCCGGGACTAGCGGACACCGGGGAGCTGTTTTTT
CASTSPGLADTGELFF
>15|TRBJ2-1|TRBV7-8|NA|NA
TGTGCCAGCAGCTTAGCGCAACAGTACTACAATGAGCAGTTCTTC
CASSLAQQYYNEQFF
>14|TRBJ2-3|TRBV5-4|few|TRBD1
TGTGCCAGCAGGGAAAGACAGGGTACGGATACGCAGTATTTT
CASRERQGTDTQYF
>18|TRBJ2-7|TRBV5-6|NA|NA
TGTGCCAGCAGCTTCCTATTTGGGGGGGCCTCACTGACCTACGAGCAGTACTTC
CASSFLFGGASLTYEQYF
>19|TRBJ1-6|TRBV7-9|NA|TRBD1
TGTGCCAGCAGCTTCCCGACAGGGAAAGAAATATCCTATAATTCACCCCTCCACTTT
CASSFPTGKEISYNSPLHF
>11|TRBJ2-5|TRBV6-5|NA|NA
TGTGCCAGCAGGAGCCAAGAGACCCAGTACTTC
CASRSQETQYF
>14|TRBJ1-1|TRBV7-9|NA|NA
TGTGCCAGCAGCTTAGGAGCCGGGAAAGGGCTGACTTTCTTT
CASSLGAGKGLTFF
>14|TRBJ1-1|TRBV5-4|NA|NA
TGTGCCAGCAGGTTGCAGGGGATAAACACTGAAGCTTTCTTT
CASRLQGINTEAFF
>16|TRBJ2-5|TRBV30|NA|TRBD2
TGTGCCTGGATCATGGTAGCGGGGGGCCGCCAAGAGACCCAGTACTTC
CAWIMVAGGRQETQYF
>15|TRBJ2-5|TRBV7-9|few|TRBD2
TGTGCCAGCACCTGGACTAGCGGGGATAAAGAGACCCAGTACTTC
CASTWTSGDKETQYF
>13|TRBJ1-1|TRBV27|NA|NA
TGTGCCAGCAGTTTAAGGGGAGGGGGGCGAGCTTTCTTT
CASSLRGGGRAFF
>15|TRBJ2-5|TRBV5-5|once|TRBD2
TGTGCCAGCAGCCGGCTAGCGGGGGCACAAGAGACCCAGTACTTC
CASSRLAGAQETQYF
>15|TRBJ2-7|TRBV4-1|NA|TRBD1
TGCGCCAGCAGCCAAGACGAACAGGGGGCGAGGGAGCAGTACTTC
CASSQDEQGAREQYF
>17|TRBJ1-6|TRBV27|NA|TRBD1
TGTGCCAGCAGTTTAGTAACAGGGGGCTCCTATAATTCACCCCTCCACTTT
CASSLVTGGSYNSPLHF
>15|TRBJ1-4|TRBV19|NA|TRBD1
TGTGCCAGTAGCTACGGACAGGGGCCTAATGAAAAACTGTTTTTT
CASSYGQGPNEKLFF
>15|TRBJ2-2|TRBV5-1|NA|NA
TGCGCCAGCAGCTTGCAGATAATTAACACCGGGGAGCTGTTTTTT
CASSLQIINTGELFF
>15|TRBJ2-3|TRBV5-6|NA|TRBD2
TGTGCCAGCAGCTTGGAGGAGCGGGGACCAGATACGCAGTATTTT
CASSLEERGPDTQYF
>16|TRBJ2-5|TRBV6-5|NA|TRBD2
TGTGCCAGCAGTTACCCCCTAGGGAGGGGAGCGGAGACCCAGTACTTC
CASSYPLGRGAETQYF
>14|TRBJ1-1|TRBV27|NA|NA
TGTGCCAGCAGTTTTGGGGGGGCGGACACTGAAGCTTTCTTT
CASSFGGADTEAFF
>12|TRBJ2-1|TRBV21-1|NA|NA
TGTGCCAGCAGCAAGGCCCAAGATGAGCAGTTCTTC
CASSKAQDEQFF
>15|TRBJ2-3|TRBV27|NA|TRBD2
TGTGCCAGCACCCGGACTAGCGGAGACACAGATACGCAGTATTTT
CASTRTSGDTDTQYF
>15|TRBJ1-5|TRBV5-1|NA|NA
TGCGCCAGCAGCTTGGGCGGTATCGGCAATCAGCCCCAGCATTTT
CASSLGGIGNQPQHF
>15|TRBJ1-2|TRBV19|NA|NA
TGTGCCAGTAGTACGGCCGGCGGCCAGGGATATGGCTACACCTTC
CASSTAGGQGYGYTF
>15|TRBJ1-5|TRBV5-1|NA|NA
TGCGCCAGCAGCTTGGGAGGACAGAACAATCAGCCCCAGCATTTT
CASSLGGQNNQPQHF
>15|TRBJ1-2|TRBV7-8|NA|TRBD1
TGTGCCAGCAGCTTACGGCCAGGGGGCGCGAATGGCTACACCTTC
CASSLRPGGANGYTF